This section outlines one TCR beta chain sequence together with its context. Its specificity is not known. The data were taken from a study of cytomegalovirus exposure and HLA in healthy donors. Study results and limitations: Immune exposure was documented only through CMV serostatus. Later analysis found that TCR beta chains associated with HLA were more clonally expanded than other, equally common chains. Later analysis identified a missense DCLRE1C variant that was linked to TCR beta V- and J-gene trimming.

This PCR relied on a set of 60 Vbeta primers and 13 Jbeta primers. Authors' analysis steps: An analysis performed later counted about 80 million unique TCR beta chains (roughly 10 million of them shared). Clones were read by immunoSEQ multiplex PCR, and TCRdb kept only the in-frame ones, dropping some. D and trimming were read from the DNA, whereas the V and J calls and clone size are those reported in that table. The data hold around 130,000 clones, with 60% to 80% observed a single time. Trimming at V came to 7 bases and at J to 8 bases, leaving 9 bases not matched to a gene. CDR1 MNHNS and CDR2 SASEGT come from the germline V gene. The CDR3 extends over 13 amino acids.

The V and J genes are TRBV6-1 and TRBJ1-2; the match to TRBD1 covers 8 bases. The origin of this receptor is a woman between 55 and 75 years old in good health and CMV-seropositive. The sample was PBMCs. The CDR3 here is CASTGQGRGGYTF. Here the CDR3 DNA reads TGTGCCAGCACCGGACAGGGAAGAGGAGGCTACACCTTC.